The clone carrying this T cell receptor (beta chain) was found a few times. This entry belongs to a study of spatial heterogeneity in lung cancer. The CDR3 length is 17 residues. Germline V CDR1 and CDR2: MGHRA, YSYEKL. V lost 0 bases to trimming and J lost 5 bases; unmatched junction nucleotides: 9. Time point: sample taken at primary tumor resection. Researchers sequenced whole RNA taken from tumor, nontumor lung or frozen PBMC without sorting. TCRdb re-called the 5' RACE reads with MiXCR, one entry per CDR3 protein. The sample gives more than 80,000 distinct CDR3 sequences, 10% to 15% of which show up once; about 38% is in the top ten.

The rearrangement uses TRBV4-1 and TRBJ2-5, with 10 bases aligning to TRBD1. The sample in question was PBMCs, obtained at surgery. This receptor was taken from a male donor with early-stage non-small cell lung cancer. CDR3 residues: CASSQDRQGARFETQYF. The CDR3 DNA sequence: TGCGCCAGCAGCCAAGATAGACAGGGGGCGCGCTTTGAGACCCAGTACTTC.